The next 4 T cell receptor beta chains were all read from a single sample in a study of long-term antiretroviral therapy in people with HIV. An immunoSEQ assay, version v3.0, was performed at survey level. Sequenced by immunoSEQ multiplex PCR; TCRdb stores in-frame clones only, minus some. The data contain about 22,000 clones, 85% to 90% of them singletons. The material was unsorted PBMCs, obtained 1.8 years before starting antiretroviral therapy. The receptors come from a woman in her twenties or thirties with HIV.

The rearrangement uses TRBV30 and TRBJ2-3; 7 bases are shared with TRBD2. Unmatched junction bases numbered 1, after V lost 4 bases and J lost 0 bases. The V gene's germline CDR1 is GTSNPN and CDR2 SVGIG (reference sequence). This CDR3 is 13 amino acids long. CDR3 sequence reads: CAWIAGSTDTQYF. CDR3 DNA: TGTGCCTGGATAGCGGGCAGCACAGATACGCAGTATTTT.

The chain links TRBV10-1 to TRBJ2-5; 7 nucleotides line up with TRBD2. This CDR3 is built from 13 residues. V was pared by 4 bases and J by 6 bases, with 5 bases of the junction left unmatched. In germline, CDR1 is WNHNN, CDR2 SYGVQD (reference sequence). The CDR3 is CASSGTRGQTQYF. The CDR3 DNA sequence: TGCGCCAGCAGTGGGACTAGGGGCCAGACCCAGTACTTC.

This chain joins TRBV30 and TRBJ1-5; tentative D call: TRBD1 (6 bases). CDR3 size: 13 residues. Germline assignment: CDR1 GTSNPN and CDR2 SVGIG (reference sequence). Trimming stripped 0 bases from V and 7 bases from J, with 10 bases between. The DNA of the CDR3 is TGTGCCTGGAGTGTTGGGGGCGGGCAGCCCCAGCATTTT. It yields the protein CAWSVGGGQPQHF.

The chain links TRBV30 to TRBJ2-3, with no clear D. V lost 3 bases and J 4 bases, leaving 8 bases between the germline ends. The germline V gene has CDR1 GTSNPN and CDR2 SVGIG (reference sequence). This CDR3 region has 12 residues. The CDR3 protein is CAWSPLADTQYF. In DNA, the CDR3 is TGTGCCTGGAGCCCGTTGGCAGATACGCAGTATTTT.